Shown below are 30 T cell receptor beta chains from a single sample sequenced in a study of CD8+ T cells in alopecia areata. Extraction and reverse transcription of RNA yielded cDNA as the sequencing template. Clones were read by immunoSEQ multiplex PCR, and TCRdb kept only the in-frame ones, dropping some. The repertoire includes approximately 180,000 clones, less than 65% of them detected once, and under 1.2% sits in the top ten. Stated treatment: oral pan-JAK inhibitor, 5-10 mg twice daily. The source was CD4+ T cells sorted from blood, collected at week 24, from a patient treated with tofacitinib. These TCRs come from a human donor with alopecia areata.

The chain carries TRBV30 and TRBJ1-1, with D unresolved. This CDR3 has 14 residues. Germline V CDR1 and CDR2: GTSNPN, SVGIG (reference sequence). Trimming took 0 bases from V and 6 from J, leaving 14 bases between them. CDR3 bases: TGTGCCTGGAGTGTACTGCTTGAGTACGCTGAAGCTTTCTTT. It encodes CAWSVLLEYAEAFF.

Comment on this clone: A much larger clone differs by one base, so this may be a read error. This chain connects TRBV7-3 to TRBJ2-7; the D gene is possibly TRBD1 (6 bases). CDR1 and CDR2 from the germline V gene are SGHTA and FQGTGA. The CDR3 contains 14 residues. The V end was cut by 5 bases, the J end by 0 bases, with 11 bases between. The CDR3 loop is CASSLDSLSYEQYF. CDR3 DNA: TGTGCCAGCAGCCTGGACAGCCTCTCCTACGAGCAGTACTTC.

The chain joins TRBV2 to TRBJ2-1, with 11 nucleotides matching TRBD1. V gave up 6 bases and J gave up 5 bases; unmatched junction bases: 3. The CDR3 extends over 14 amino acids. CDR1 SNHLY and CDR2 FYNNEI come from the germline V gene. CDR3 in amino acids: CASSRDRGNNEQFF. The CDR3, as DNA: TGTGCCAGCAGCCGGGACAGGGGGAACAATGAGCAGTTCTTC.

This chain links TRBV4-3 with TRBJ1-1; D gene uncertain. Germline CDR1 and CDR2: LGHNA and YSLEER. There are 15 residues in the CDR3. Trimming pared 1 base from V and 5 bases from J, leaving 14 bases between. CDR3 nucleotide sequence: TGCGCCAGCAGCCAAGGAGGAAGGAGCGGGACTGAAGCTTTCTTT. It codes for CASSQGGRSGTEAFF.

V and J are TRBV5-1 and TRBJ2-4; D might be TRBD2 (6 bases). CDR3 length: 17 amino acids. Trimming stripped 3 bases from V and 0 bases from J, with 16 bases between. Germline CDR1 SGHRS, CDR2 YFSETQ. CDR3 in DNA: TGCGCCAGCAGCTGGGGGGACGAAATCTTAGCCAAAAACATTCAGTACTTC. Amino acid sequence: CASSWGDEILAKNIQYF.

The V and J genes are TRBV29-1 and TRBJ1-2; 7 bases are a match to TRBD1. The CDR3 covers 13 residues. Germline-derived CDR1 and CDR2 are SQVTM and ANQGSEA. Trimming at V came to 5 bases and at J to 3 bases, leaving 6 bases not matched to a gene. The CDR3 is CSVIDRDDYGYTF. The CDR3, as DNA: TGCAGCGTTATTGACAGGGACGACTATGGCTACACCTTC.

This clone occurred a few times. The genes are TRBV6-1 and TRBJ1-2; TRBD1 matches at 9 bases. Trimming cost V 4 bases and J 8 bases; bases outside gene matches: 8. The CDR3 extends over 14 amino acids. CDR1 is MNHNS, CDR2 SASEGT, per germline. CDR3 in amino acids: CASSGGTGSFGYTF. DNA for the CDR3: TGTGCCAGCAGTGGCGGGACAGGGAGTTTCGGCTACACCTTC.

The rearrangement joins TRBV10-3 to TRBJ1-4; 7 nucleotides match TRBD1. The length of the CDR3 is 13 residues. The V segment lost 5 bases and the J segment 8 bases; nucleotides outside the gene matches: 5. Germline CDR1 and CDR2: ENHRY and SYGVKD. The CDR3 protein is CAISQGGSEKLFF. CDR3 nucleotides: TGTGCCATCAGTCAGGGGGGGTCGGAAAAACTGTTTTTT.

The chain couples TRBV4-3 to TRBJ1-1; D uncertain. This CDR3 has 13 residues. The V gene lost 4 bases and the J gene lost 0 bases, with 6 bases spanning the gap. The germline V gene has CDR1 LGHNA and CDR2 YSLEER. CDR3 nucleotide sequence: TGCGCCAGCAGCCCCCGATTGAACACTGAAGCTTTCTTT. This sequence encodes CASSPRLNTEAFF.

The chain recombines TRBV30 with TRBJ2-3, with D perhaps matching TRBD1 or TRBD2 (6 bases each). The CDR3 length is 15 residues. Germline V gene lookup returns CDR1 GTSNPN and CDR2 SVGIG (reference sequence). With 2 bases removed from V and 0 bases from J, the gap between germline ends came to 12 bases. This CDR3 reads CAWSLKGGSTDTQYF. The CDR3 DNA is TGTGCCTGGAGTCTAAAGGGGGGAAGCACAGATACGCAGTATTTT.

In DNA form, the CDR3 reads TGTGCCTGGAGAGGCAGGGCCAACACTGAAGCTTTCTTT. It translates to CAWRGRANTEAFF. V usage is TRBV30 and J usage is TRBJ1-1, with TRBD1 as a possible D gene (5 bases). Germline V gene sequence: CDR1 GTSNPN, CDR2 SVGIG (reference sequence). The CDR3 has 13 amino acids. Between the trimmed V and J ends, which lost 3 bases and 2 bases, there was a span of 10 bases.

The gene calls are TRBV6-6 and TRBJ2-7; 7 bases line up with TRBD1. The germline V gene encodes CDR1 MNHNY and CDR2 SVGAGI (reference sequence). CDR3 size: 15 residues. The V segment lost 7 bases and the J segment 2 bases; nucleotides outside the gene matches: 11. CDR3 sequence reads: CASTLVGQVTYEQYF. The CDR3 coding sequence is TGTGCCAGCACTTTAGTCGGACAGGTAACCTACGAGCAGTACTTC.

This chain links TRBV30 with TRBJ1-1; D gene uncertain. The germline V gene has CDR1 GTSNPN and CDR2 SVGIG (reference sequence). This CDR3 has 12 amino acids. Trimming removed 1 base from V and 4 bases from J, with 7 bases in between. The CDR3 sequence: CAWSGTFTEAFF. CDR3 coding DNA: TGTGCCTGGAGTGGTACTTTCACTGAAGCTTTCTTT.

Details on this clone: A much more abundant neighbour one base away suggests this may be a read error. The chain is built from TRBV5-6 and TRBJ1-1; no firm D call. This CDR3 contains 12 residues. V lost 4 bases and J lost 0, with 4 bases in between. The germline V gene has CDR1 SGHDT and CDR2 YYEEEE. DNA of the CDR3: TGTGCCAGCAGCCGAATGAACACTGAAGCTTTCTTT. This encodes CASSRMNTEAFF. Drawing the rest from reference TRBV5-6 and TRBJ1-1, the complete variable domain is DAGVTQSPTHLIKTRGQQVTLRCSPKSGHDTVSWYQQALGQGPQFIFQYYEEEERQRGNFPDRFSGHQFPNYSSELNVNALLLGDSALYLCASSRMNTEAFFGQGTRLTVV.

The chain couples TRBV2 to TRBJ1-1; the match to TRBD1 covers 8 bases. After removal of 9 bases from V and 5 bases from J, the junction contained 8 bases not matched to a gene. CDR3 length equals 13 residues. Looked up from germline, CDR1 is SNHLY and CDR2 is FYNNEI. The CDR3 region is CARPRRGRTEAFF. DNA for the CDR3: TGTGCCAGGCCGCGCAGGGGGCGGACTGAAGCTTTCTTT.

The V gene is TRBV5-1, the J gene TRBJ1-5; D is perhaps TRBD1 (6 bases). CDR1 is SGHRS, CDR2 YFSETQ, per germline. The CDR3 runs 15 residues. Between the trimmed V and J ends, which lost 1 base and 5 bases, there was a span of 13 bases. The CDR3 loop reads CASSLSGVRDQPQHF. The CDR3 nucleotides read TGCGCCAGCAGCTTGTCAGGGGTCAGGGATCAGCCCCAGCATTTT.

The CDR3 spells CASSQSSPYEQYF. The CDR3, as DNA: TGCGCCAGCAGTCAATCATCCCCATACGAGCAGTACTTC. The chain uses TRBV23-1 and TRBJ2-7; D not resolved. TRBV23-1 is classed as an ORF, of uncertain function. V dropped 0 bases and J dropped 4 bases, with 7 bases sitting between them. This CDR3 spans 13 amino acids.

J is TRBJ2-3 and V is TRBV4-3; 7 nucleotides match TRBD2. The CDR3 covers 16 residues. With V trimmed by 0 bases and J by 0 bases, 3 bases remained unmatched. Germline CDR1 and CDR2: LGHNA and YSLEER. This CDR3 is CASSQELRGSTDTQYF. DNA of the CDR3: TGCGCCAGCAGCCAAGAGTTGCGGGGGAGCACAGATACGCAGTATTTT.

This chain joins TRBV18 and TRBJ2-7; 7 nucleotides align to TRBD1. The V gene's germline CDR1 is KGHSH and CDR2 LQKENI. CDR3 size: 13 residues. The V segment lost 5 bases and the J segment 4 bases; nucleotides outside the gene matches: 5. The CDR3 DNA is TGTGCCAGCTCAGCCCGGACAGGATACGAGCAGTACTTC. Its translation: CASSARTGYEQYF. Full variable domain (missing parts from reference TRBV18 and TRBJ2-7): NAGVMQNPRHLVRRRGQEARLRCSPMKGHSHVYWYRQLPEEGLKFMVYLQKENIIDESGMPKERFSAEFPKEGPSILRIQQVVRGDSAAYFCASSARTGYEQYFGPGTRLTVT.

The V call is TRBV5-1, the J call TRBJ1-2; 10 bases agree with TRBD1. V shed 0 bases, J shed 6 bases, and the junction held 11 bases outside the gene matches. The CDR3 covers 17 residues. Germline V gene data show CDR1 as SGHRS and CDR2 as YFSETQ. CDR3 loop: CASSLAVSRTGGDGYTF. As DNA, the CDR3 is TGCGCCAGCAGCTTGGCAGTTTCTAGGACAGGGGGAGATGGCTACACCTTC.

The chain has TRBV19 and TRBJ1-5, with a tentative D call TRBD1 (5 bases). The CDR3 spans 15 residues. V lost 2 bases and J lost 0, with 8 bases in between. From germline, CDR1 is LNHDA and CDR2 SQIVND (reference sequence). The CDR3 reads CASSIRGDSNQPQHF. The CDR3 coding sequence is TGTGCCAGTAGTATAAGAGGGGATAGCAATCAGCCCCAGCATTTT.

This clone occurred a few times. The V gene is TRBV30, the J gene TRBJ2-7; D call uncertain. The V gene lost 3 bases and the J gene lost 5 bases, with 26 bases spanning the gap. Looked up from germline, CDR1 is GTSNPN and CDR2 is SVGIG (reference sequence). CDR3 length equals 17 residues. The CDR3 nucleotides are TGTGCCTGGAGCGCCCATATCCTAGGAAGGGATTACGACGAGCAGTACTTC. This encodes CAWSAHILGRDYDEQYF.

This clone has a handful of counts. V is TRBV5-1 and J is TRBJ1-2, with D maybe TRBD1 (6 bases). The CDR3 spans 15 residues. The germline V gene has CDR1 SGHRS and CDR2 YFSETQ. Trimming took 0 bases from V and 4 from J, leaving 13 bases between them. CDR3 in amino acids: CASSLGPGEVYGYTF. The CDR3 DNA reads as TGCGCCAGCAGCTTGGGTCCAGGGGAAGTCTATGGCTACACCTTC.

The V gene is TRBV11-2, the J gene TRBJ2-7; TRBD1 matches 9 bases. V dropped 5 bases and J dropped 3; count of bases not matched to a gene: 2. CDR3 length: 13 residues. Germline CDR1 is SGHAT and CDR2 is FQNNGV. In DNA, the CDR3 is TGTGCCAGCAGCGGGACAGGGAACTACGAGCAGTACTTC. This translates into CASSGTGNYEQYF.

The chain employs TRBV27 and TRBJ1-1; a possible D gene is TRBD1 (6 bases). The CDR3 is 14 residues long. The germline V gene encodes CDR1 MNHEY and CDR2 SMNVEV (reference sequence). The ends were cut back, 7 bases at V and 6 bases at J, with 18 bases in the middle. The CDR3 coding sequence is TGTGCCAGCATCACCCAGGGGATTCCAGCTGAAGCTTTCTTT. Amino acid sequence: CASITQGIPAEAFF.

This clone has a handful of counts. V and J are TRBV29-1 and TRBJ2-5; D gene unclear. There are 13 residues in the CDR3. Trimming removed 0 bases from V and 3 bases from J, with 8 bases in between. Germline V gene data show CDR1 as SQVTM and CDR2 as ANQGSEA. CDR3 in amino acids: CSVEDLRKETQYF. The CDR3 bases are TGCAGCGTTGAAGATCTCCGAAAAGAGACCCAGTACTTC.

This clone came up once. This chain joins TRBV9 and TRBJ2-5, with 8 bases fitting TRBD2. The CDR3 has 15 residues. Trimming at V came to 0 bases and at J to 5 bases, leaving 6 bases not matched to a gene. CDR1 SGDLS and CDR2 YYNGEE come from the germline V gene. CDR3 nucleotides: TGTGCCAGCAGCGTAGCGGGGGGGCGTGTGGAGACCCAGTACTTC. Amino acid sequence: CASSVAGGRVETQYF.

The chain links TRBV5-1 to TRBJ2-7; 7 bases map to TRBD2. The ends lost 0 bases at V and 0 bases at J; junction bases unmatched: 3. The CDR3 covers 15 residues. CDR1 and CDR2 from the germline V gene are SGHRS and YFSETQ. The CDR3: CASSLAGGYSYEQYF. For the CDR3, the DNA is TGCGCCAGCAGCTTGGCCGGGGGGTACTCCTACGAGCAGTACTTC.

This clone was observed a handful of times. The chain employs TRBV10-3 and TRBJ1-5; D perhaps matches TRBD1 (6 bases). Germline V gene data show CDR1 as ENHRY and CDR2 as SYGVKD. Deletions cut 5 bases from V and 1 base from J, with 9 bases between. The CDR3 sequence is 14 residues long. The DNA of the CDR3 is TGTGCCATCAGTAACGACAGGAGCAATCAGCCCCAGCATTTT. Residues: CAISNDRSNQPQHF.

The chain employs TRBV30 and TRBJ2-2; TRBD2 matches 9 bases. The V and J ends lost 3 bases and 4 bases, in that order; junction bases with no gene match: 12. CDR1 is GTSNPN and CDR2 is SVGIG in the germline V gene (reference sequence). CDR3 size: 17 residues. For the CDR3, the DNA is TGTGCCTGGAGGGATTATCTGGCGGGGGGGACCACCGGGGAGCTGTTTTTT. It specifies CAWRDYLAGGTTGELFF.